Listed here are 4 T cell receptor beta chains from one sample, sequenced in a study of blood T cell repertoires in COVID-19. The table came from immunoSEQ multiplex PCR; TCRdb's copy has only in-frame clones and leaves some out. The data show 85,000 to 120,000 clones, approximately 92% seen once. The sample was peripheral blood. Receptors originate from a woman aged 45 to 65 with COVID-19, enrolled during active disease.

The chain joins TRBV11-2 to TRBJ1-2; 7 positions match TRBD1. CDR1 and CDR2 (germline): SGHAT, FQNNGV. Trimming took 2 bases from V and 8 from J; bases not matched to a gene: 11. This CDR3 comprises 15 residues. CDR3 in amino acids: CASSLPGQAEGGYTF. The CDR3 nucleotides read TGTGCCAGCAGCTTACCCGGACAGGCAGAAGGCGGCTACACCTTC.

The chain employs TRBV5-1 and TRBJ1-1; 12 bases align to TRBD1. Germline V CDR1 and CDR2: SGHRS, YFSETQ. The CDR3 is 17 amino acids. With 4 bases clipped from V and 6 bases from J, the junction kept 13 bases outside the gene matches. CDR3 amino acids: CASSIGTGGTRSAEAFF. The CDR3 DNA sequence: TGCGCCAGCAGCATAGGGACAGGGGGCACGCGGTCGGCTGAAGCTTTCTTT.

The CDR3 DNA reads TGTGCCAGCAGCTTGGACAGGGACAGCCCCTATGGCTACACCTTC. Its translation: CASSLDRDSPYGYTF. V gene TRBV7-8 combines with J gene TRBJ1-2, with 8 bases identical to TRBD1. The junction had 7 bases not matched to a gene; V was cut back by 3 bases and J by 4 bases. Germline assignment: CDR1 SGHVS and CDR2 FQNEAQ. The CDR3 runs 15 residues.

This chain joins TRBV18 and TRBJ1-2; 9 bases align to TRBD1. Trimming took 0 bases from V and 6 from J; bases not matched to a gene: 11. The CDR3 is 17 amino acids. Germline CDR1 reads KGHSH; CDR2 reads LQKENI. Here the CDR3 DNA reads TGTGCCAGCTCACCACCCGGACAGGGGAGAAAAGAGGATGGCTACACCTTC. It translates to CASSPPGQGRKEDGYTF.